Shown below are 15 T cell receptor beta chains from a single sample sequenced in a study of blood T cell repertoires in COVID-19. The table came from immunoSEQ multiplex PCR; TCRdb's copy has only in-frame clones and leaves some out. The data contain more than 10,000 clones, approximately 88% of them singletons. Sequences were obtained from peripheral blood. The receptors derive from a human donor in a cohort sampled during active COVID-19.

This chain connects TRBV6-6 to TRBJ2-3; tentatively, D is TRBD2 (5 bases). CDR1 is MNHNY and CDR2 is SVGAGI in the germline V gene (reference sequence). Deletions cut 5 bases from V and 3 bases from J, with 27 bases between. This CDR3 contains 19 residues. The CDR3: CASSPTLPSEKRETDTQYF. For the CDR3, the DNA is TGTGCCAGCAGTCCTACTTTACCGTCGGAGAAACGGGAAACAGATACGCAGTATTTT.

This rearrangement joins TRBV6-5 to TRBJ2-7, with TRBD2 matching 12 bases. Germline V gene data show CDR1 as MNHEY and CDR2 as SVGAGI. The CDR3 has 15 residues. The trim removed 6 bases at V and 2 bases at J, leaving 5 bases unmatched. CDR3: CASSWTSGDTYEQYF. Written as DNA, the CDR3 is TGTGCCAGCAGCTGGACTAGCGGGGACACCTACGAGCAGTACTTC.

The chain employs TRBV4-1 and TRBJ1-1, with TRBD1 matching 8 bases. The CDR3 is 15 residues long. V shed 2 bases and J 3 bases; nucleotides not matched to a gene: 5. Germline CDR1 and CDR2: MGHRA and YSYEKL. CDR3 nucleotides: TGCGCCAGCAGCCAACAAACAGGGGGTTACACTGAAGCTTTCTTT. Translating gives CASSQQTGGYTEAFF.

This clone showed up just a few times. This chain connects TRBV27 to TRBJ2-7; D not resolved. V lost 0 bases and J 2 bases, leaving 5 bases between the germline ends. The germline CDR1 and CDR2 sequences are MNHEY and SMNVEV (reference sequence). The CDR3 length is 13 residues. CDR3: CASSLSRAYEQYF. For the CDR3, the DNA is TGTGCCAGCAGTTTATCCCGTGCCTACGAGCAGTACTTC.

As concerns this clone: At one end the junction does not follow the germline gene, possibly because of a read error. The chain joins TRBV7-7 to TRBJ2-5; 8 positions agree with TRBD2. This CDR3 has 15 amino acids. Looked up from germline, CDR1 is SSHAT and CDR2 is FNYEAQ (reference sequence). The CDR3 nucleotides read TGTGCCAGCAGCTTAGGACTAGCGCCCCAAGGGACCCAGTACTTC. Translated: CASSLGLAPQGTQYF. The whole variable domain, filled in from reference TRBV7-7 and TRBJ2-5, reads GAGVSQSPRYKVTKRGQDVTLRCDPISSHATLYWYQQALGQGPEFLTYFNYEAQPDKSGLPSDRFSAERPEGSISTLTIQRTEQRDSAMYRCASSLGLAPQGTQYFGPGTRLLVL.

The chain recombines TRBV28 with TRBJ2-7; no reliable D call. The CDR3 consists of 11 residues. Germline V gene sequence: CDR1 MDHEN, CDR2 SYDVKM. The CDR3 loop is CASGNSYEQYF. The CDR3 DNA reads TGTGCTTCAGGAAACTCCTACGAGCAGTACTTC.

The chain employs TRBV5-1 and TRBJ2-1; TRBD2 matches at 10 bases. Trimming cost V 4 bases and J 5 bases; bases outside gene matches: 6. Germline V gene lookup returns CDR1 SGHRS and CDR2 YFSETQ. The CDR3 has 15 residues. DNA for the CDR3: TGCGCCAGCAGCCCTCCGGGACTAGCGAACAATGAGCAGTTCTTC. As protein: CASSPPGLANNEQFF.

J is TRBJ2-3 and V is TRBV11-2; D possibly corresponds to TRBD2 (5 bases). The V gene's germline CDR1 is SGHAT and CDR2 FQNNGV. The length of the CDR3 is 13 residues. V was shortened by 5 bases and J by 6 bases, with 12 bases between the two germline ends. The CDR3, as DNA: TGTGCCAGCAGCGAGGTTGCGGGCGATACGCAGTATTTT. Its translation: CASSEVAGDTQYF. The variable domain in full, completed from reference TRBV11-2 and TRBJ2-3, reads EAGVAQSPRYKIIEKRQSVAFWCNPISGHATLYWYQQILGQGPKLLIQFQNNGVVDDSQLPKDRFSAERLKGVDSTLKIQPAKLEDSAVYLCASSEVAGDTQYFGPGTRLTVL.

V and J are TRBV28 and TRBJ2-5, with 9 bases identical to TRBD1. CDR1 MDHEN and CDR2 SYDVKM come from the germline V gene. The CDR3 is 19 residues long. The junction had 22 bases not matched to a gene; V was cut back by 8 bases and J by 3 bases. CDR3 sequence reads: CASGGWETGGLAGEETQYF. For the CDR3, the DNA is TGTGCCAGCGGCGGGTGGGAGACAGGGGGTCTGGCGGGGGAAGAGACCCAGTACTTC.

The chain couples TRBV6-5 to TRBJ2-1; TRBD2 aligns across 11 bases. The CDR3 runs to 15 residues. V gave up 6 bases and J gave up 5 bases; unmatched junction bases: 6. Germline loops: CDR1 MNHEY, CDR2 SVGAGI. The CDR3 nucleotides are TGTGCCAGCAGGAATACGGGACTAGCGGACAATGAGCAGTTCTTC. Protein: CASRNTGLADNEQFF.

The rearrangement links TRBV7-9 to TRBJ1-1; D is perhaps TRBD1 (6 bases). Germline V gives CDR1 SEHNR, CDR2 FQNEAQ (reference sequence). V was trimmed by 3 bases and J by 7 bases, leaving 12 bases between them. This CDR3 comprises 13 residues. The CDR3 DNA is TGTGCCAGCAGCTTCTTACAGGGCGATGAAGCTTTCTTT. This encodes CASSFLQGDEAFF.

The V gene is TRBV7-9, the J gene TRBJ2-1; no definite D call. Germline lookup yields CDR1 SEHNR and CDR2 FQNEAQ (reference sequence). This CDR3 has 12 residues. The V end was cut by 3 bases, the J end by 9 bases, with 9 bases between. Here the CDR3 DNA reads TGTGCCAGCAGCTTTCAGGTCGGTGAGCAGTTCTTC. Translating it yields CASSFQVGEQFF.

V usage is TRBV5-4 and J usage is TRBJ1-1; tentatively, D is TRBD1 (6 bases). The CDR3 covers 15 residues. Germline V gives CDR1 SGHNT, CDR2 YYREEE (reference sequence). With 2 bases removed from V and 4 bases from J, the gap between germline ends came to 15 bases. CDR3: CASSLPGPGVTEAFF. The DNA for the CDR3 is TGTGCCAGCAGCTTACCGGGCCCAGGGGTCACTGAAGCTTTCTTT.

This chain connects TRBV29-1 to TRBJ2-2; TRBD1 aligns across 7 bases. The ends lost 4 bases at V and 4 bases at J; junction bases unmatched: 3. CDR1 and CDR2 (germline): SQVTM, ANQGSEA. The CDR3 has 13 amino acids. CDR3 nucleotides: TGCAGCGTTGCGGACAGGCCCACCGGGGAGCTGTTTTTT. Translated, it gives CSVADRPTGELFF.

V is TRBV5-1 and J is TRBJ2-1; 9 bases line up with TRBD2. Germline V gene lookup returns CDR1 SGHRS and CDR2 YFSETQ. The J segment lost 7 bases and the V segment lost 1 base, leaving 12 bases of the junction unmatched. The CDR3 is made up of 17 amino acids. The CDR3 loop reads CASSLRGAGGPGNEQFF. CDR3 in DNA: TGCGCCAGCAGCTTGCGAGGAGCGGGAGGCCCGGGTAATGAGCAGTTCTTC.